Below are 16 T cell receptor beta chains sequenced from a single sample in a study of T cells after yellow fever vaccination. One entry per CDR3 protein, called by TCRdb with MiXCR from the 5' RACE reads. The top ten clones hold less than 25% of a sample with some 54,000 distinct CDR3 sequences, around 6.7% of them seen once. The sequences come from CD8+ T cells not binding an NS4B(214-222) dextramer, sorted from PBMCs, collected about 49 days after the first yellow fever vaccination. The source of these receptors is a man aged 18 to 29 who received the YFV17D yellow fever vaccine.

There are a few counts of this clonotype. The chain carries TRBV7-9 and TRBJ2-7; D might be TRBD1 (6 bases). CDR1 is SEHNR and CDR2 is FQNEAQ in the germline V gene (reference sequence). V was clipped by 5 bases and J by 2 bases, with 10 bases between them. The CDR3 is 13 residues long. The DNA of the CDR3 is TGTGCCAGCAGCCCACGGGACACCTACGAGCAGTACGTC. Its protein product is CASSPRDTYEQYV.

This clonotype was seen many times. V and J are TRBV27 and TRBJ2-1; 8 positions match TRBD2. Germline V lookup: CDR1 MNHEY, CDR2 SMNVEV (reference sequence). V was clipped by 5 bases and J by 5 bases; unmatched bases: 8. The CDR3 is 15 residues long. In DNA, the CDR3 is TGTGCCAGCAGTAAACCGGGGGGGCCTAACAATGAGCAGTTCTTC. This sequence encodes CASSKPGGPNNEQFF.

The chain carries TRBV29-1 and TRBJ2-7; possibly TRBD1 or TRBD2 for D (5 bases each). This CDR3 spans 16 amino acids. Looked up from germline, CDR1 is SQVTM and CDR2 is ANQGSEA. Trimming left V 1 base short and J 0 bases short, with 16 bases between. In DNA, the CDR3 is TGCAGCGTTGAAGGCACCGGGACGGACGACTCCTACGAGCAGTACTTC. Its protein is CSVEGTGTDDSYEQYF.

This clonotype was seen repeatedly, ten times or more. The chain recombines TRBV11-2 with TRBJ2-1; D ambiguous. The length of the CDR3 is 12 residues. Trimming left V 5 bases short and J 3 bases short, with 5 bases between. The V gene's germline CDR1 is SGHAT and CDR2 FQNNGV. The CDR3 bases are TGTGCCAGCAGCCCCATCTACAATGAGCAGTTCTTC. Its translation is CASSPIYNEQFF.

This clonotype has just a few counts. The chain is built from TRBV5-4 and TRBJ2-1; TRBD2 aligns across 8 bases. The V segment lost 4 bases and the J segment 2 bases; nucleotides outside the gene matches: 5. In germline, CDR1 is SGHNT, CDR2 YYREEE (reference sequence). The CDR3 extends over 15 amino acids. As DNA, the CDR3 is TGTGCCAGCAGCGATAGCGGGGCCGCCTACAATGAGCAGTTCTTC. Translating it yields CASSDSGAAYNEQFF.

This clonotype occurred many times. The chain is built from TRBV7-6 and TRBJ1-2; D is unresolved. V was trimmed by 1 base and J by 6 bases, leaving 6 bases between them. Germline loops: CDR1 SGHVS, CDR2 FNYEAQ. CDR3 length: 12 residues. Here the CDR3 DNA reads TGTGCCAGCAGCTTAGGAGGGCATGGCTACACCTTC. This codes for CASSLGGHGYTF.

The table lists this clonotype with many counts. The gene calls are TRBV29-1 and TRBJ2-2; D might be TRBD1 or TRBD2, each matching 5 bases. The V and J ends lost 6 bases and 5 bases respectively, with 16 bases between them. CDR3 length: 14 amino acids. Germline V lookup: CDR1 SQVTM, CDR2 ANQGSEA. DNA for the CDR3: TGCAGCGTCCCGTTGGGGACGCCGACCGGGGAGCTGTTTTTT. Protein sequence: CSVPLGTPTGELFF.

This clonotype has at least ten counts. The chain has TRBV5-1 and TRBJ1-1; no clear D gene. Looked up from germline, CDR1 is SGHRS and CDR2 is YFSETQ. This CDR3 spans 12 amino acids. V lost 0 bases and J 11 bases, leaving 11 bases between the germline ends. The DNA for the CDR3 is TGCGCCAGCAGCTTGGAGAGAGGAGAGGCTTTCTTT. Its protein product is CASSLERGEAFF.

The J gene is TRBJ2-7, the V gene TRBV20-1; possible D gene TRBD1, 6 bases. CDR1 DFQATT and CDR2 SNEGSKA come from the germline V gene (reference sequence). CDR3 length: 13 residues. The V and J ends lost 6 bases and 2 bases respectively, with 14 bases between them. In DNA form, the CDR3 reads TGCAGTGCAGACGGGACATTCACCTACGAGCAGTACGTC. Its protein is CSADGTFTYEQYV.

This clonotype occurred many times. The rearrangement joins TRBV9 to TRBJ2-7; 12 bases fit TRBD2. V shed 0 bases, J shed 5 bases, and the junction held 3 bases outside the gene matches. CDR3 length: 15 residues. Germline CDR1 and CDR2: SGDLS and YYNGEE. The CDR3 loop is CASSVASGGANEQYV. The CDR3 DNA sequence: TGTGCCAGCAGCGTAGCTAGCGGGGGGGCAAACGAGCAGTACGTC.

In this sample, this clonotype turned up many times. The chain couples TRBV4-1 to TRBJ1-2; tentative D call: TRBD1 (5 bases). The length of the CDR3 is 14 residues. The V and J ends lost 1 base and 5 bases respectively, with 11 bases between them. CDR1 is MGHRA, CDR2 YSYEKL, per germline. CDR3: CASSQGRALYGYTF. The CDR3 nucleotides are TGCGCCAGCAGCCAAGGCAGGGCTTTGTATGGCTACACCTTC.

This clonotype was counted many times. This chain joins TRBV7-9 and TRBJ2-7; possible D gene TRBD1, 6 bases. Germline V CDR1 and CDR2: SEHNR, FQNEAQ (reference sequence). With 5 bases removed from V and 11 bases from J, the gap between germline ends came to 22 bases. This CDR3 has 14 residues. CDR3 DNA: TGTGCCAGCAGCCCCCTGAATCGGGACATTCGAAAGTACGTC. Translation: CASSPLNRDIRKYV.

This clonotype has only a few counts. The V and J genes are TRBV20-1 and TRBJ2-7, with D perhaps matching TRBD1 (6 bases). V was trimmed by 5 bases and J by 3 bases, leaving 14 bases between them. Per germline, CDR1 DFQATT and CDR2 SNEGSKA (reference sequence). The CDR3 consists of 13 residues. The CDR3 nucleotides are TGCAGTGCTCGCATGAGGGGGAACTACGAGCAGTACTTC. This gives the protein CSARMRGNYEQYF.

This clonotype was counted between two and nine times. The chain joins TRBV5-1 to TRBJ2-7; maybe TRBD1 (5 bases). The CDR3 runs 15 residues. The germline V gene has CDR1 SGHRS and CDR2 YFSETQ. V gave up 0 bases and J gave up 0 bases, with 10 bases separating them. CDR3 protein: CASSLAVQASYEQYF. CDR3 coding DNA: TGCGCCAGCAGCTTGGCCGTACAGGCCTCCTACGAGCAGTACTTC.

The chain links TRBV10-3 to TRBJ2-7; D is unresolved. Trimming cost V 4 bases and J 5 bases, with 12 bases left between them. The CDR3 totals 13 residues. CDR1 is ENHRY and CDR2 is SYGVKD in the germline V gene. CDR3 in amino acids: CAISVVKQDEQYF. The CDR3 nucleotides read TGTGCCATCAGTGTTGTGAAGCAGGACGAGCAGTACTTC.

This chain joins TRBV11-2 and TRBJ2-7, with 11 bases lining up with TRBD1. This CDR3 has 14 amino acids. Unmatched junction bases numbered 3, after V lost 4 bases and J lost 4 bases. CDR1 is SGHAT and CDR2 is FQNNGV in the germline V gene. The CDR3 here is CASSYGTGGYEQYF. The CDR3 coding sequence is TGTGCCAGCAGCTACGGGACAGGGGGATACGAGCAGTACTTC.